This TCR beta chain comes out of a study of cytomegalovirus exposure and HLA in healthy donors. Amplification used 60 Vbeta primers and 13 Jbeta primers. Libraries were prepared by immunoSEQ multiplex PCR; TCRdb keeps only in-frame clonotypes and omits some of them. Among approximately 110,000 clones listed, 78% were seen once. Whole-study findings and limits: In a later analysis, V- and J-gene trimming of beta chains associated with a DCLRE1C missense variant, replicated independently. A later analysis showed TCR association rates differing by HLA locus, peaking at DRB1 and lowest at HLA-C.

A note on this clone: Its antigen is undetermined.

With 8 bases removed from V and 0 bases from J, the gap between germline ends came to 14 bases. The CDR3 runs to 16 residues. Germline-derived CDR1 and CDR2 are MNHEY and SMNVEV (reference sequence). The receptor was isolated from a man aged 25-45 years in good health and CMV-seronegative. Specimen: PBMCs. The chain combines TRBV27 with TRBJ2-6; weak D call: TRBD1 (6 bases). DNA of the CDR3: TGTGCCAGCCAACATAGAGGGGGCTCTGGGGCCAACGTCCTGACTTTC. This encodes CASQHRGGSGANVLTF.